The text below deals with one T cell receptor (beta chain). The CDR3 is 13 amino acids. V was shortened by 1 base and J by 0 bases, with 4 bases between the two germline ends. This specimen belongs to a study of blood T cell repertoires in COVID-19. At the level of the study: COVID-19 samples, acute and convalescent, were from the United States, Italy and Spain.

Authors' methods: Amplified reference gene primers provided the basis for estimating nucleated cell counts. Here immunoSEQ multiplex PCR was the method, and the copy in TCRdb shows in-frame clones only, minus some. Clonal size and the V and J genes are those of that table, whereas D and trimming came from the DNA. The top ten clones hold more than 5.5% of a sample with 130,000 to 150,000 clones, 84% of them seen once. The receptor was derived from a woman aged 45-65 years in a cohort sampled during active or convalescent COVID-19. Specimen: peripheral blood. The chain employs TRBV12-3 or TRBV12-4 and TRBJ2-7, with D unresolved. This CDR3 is CASSLDNSYEQYF. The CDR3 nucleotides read TGTGCCAGCAGTTTAGACAACTCCTACGAGCAGTACTTC.